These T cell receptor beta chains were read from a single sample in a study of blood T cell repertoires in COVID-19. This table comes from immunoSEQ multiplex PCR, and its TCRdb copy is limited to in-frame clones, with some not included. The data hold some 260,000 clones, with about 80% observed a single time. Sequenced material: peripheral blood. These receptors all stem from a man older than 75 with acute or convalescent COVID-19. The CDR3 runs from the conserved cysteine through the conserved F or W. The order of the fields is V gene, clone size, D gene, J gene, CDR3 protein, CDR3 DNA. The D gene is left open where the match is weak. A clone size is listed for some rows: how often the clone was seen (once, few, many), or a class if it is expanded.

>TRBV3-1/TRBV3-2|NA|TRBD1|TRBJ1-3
CASSQGHDRAGNTIYF
TGTGCCAGCAGCCAAGGCCACGACAGGGCTGGAAACACCATATATTTT
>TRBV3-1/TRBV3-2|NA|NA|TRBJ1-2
CASSQLGRGDYGYTF
TGTGCCAGCAGCCAATTAGGACGGGGGGACTATGGCTACACCTTC
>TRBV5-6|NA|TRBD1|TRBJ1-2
CASRRTGKNYGYTF
TGTGCCAGCAGAAGGACAGGGAAGAACTATGGCTACACCTTC
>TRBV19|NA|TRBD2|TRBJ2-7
CASSPGRLAGPEQYF
TGTGCCAGTTCCCCGGGCCGGCTAGCGGGACCCGAGCAGTACTTC
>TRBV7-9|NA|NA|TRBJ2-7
CASSLDIPYEQYF
TGTGCCAGCAGCTTGGACATTCCCTACGAGCAGTACTTC
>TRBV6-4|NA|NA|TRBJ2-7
CASSDSEGGEQYF
TGTGCCAGCAGTGACTCGGAGGGAGGTGAGCAGTACTTC
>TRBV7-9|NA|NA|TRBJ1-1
CASSLAQGTEAFF
TGTGCCAGCAGCTTAGCTCAGGGCACTGAAGCTTTCTTT
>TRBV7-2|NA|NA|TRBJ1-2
CASSLAGVRGGGYTF
TGTGCCAGCAGCTTAGCGGGGGTCAGGGGCGGTGGCTACACCTTC
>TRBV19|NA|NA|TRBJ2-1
CASSTLAKSYNEQFF
TGTGCCAGTAGTACCCTAGCAAAATCCTACAATGAGCAGTTCTTC
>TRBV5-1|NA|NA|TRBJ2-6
CASSLGGSGANVLTF
TGCGCCAGCAGCTTGGGGGGCTCCGGGGCCAACGTCCTGACTTTC
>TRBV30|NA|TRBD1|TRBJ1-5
CAWSPDFGTGNQPQHF
TGTGCCTGGAGTCCAGACTTCGGGACAGGTAATCAGCCCCAGCATTTT
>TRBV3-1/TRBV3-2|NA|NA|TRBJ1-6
CASSLSEDYNSPLHF
TGTGCCAGCAGCCTTTCAGAAGACTATAATTCACCCCTCCACTTT
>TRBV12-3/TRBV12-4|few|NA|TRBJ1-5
CASSWAGNQPQHF
TGTGCCAGCAGCTGGGCTGGAAATCAGCCCCAGCATTTT
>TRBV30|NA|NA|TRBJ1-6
CAWSVAGQLNSPLHF
TGTGCCTGGAGTGTAGCCGGACAACTCAATTCACCCCTCCACTTT
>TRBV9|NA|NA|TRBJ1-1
CASSPLGGSSGAFF
TGTGCCAGCAGCCCTTTGGGGGGGTCCTCGGGAGCTTTCTTT
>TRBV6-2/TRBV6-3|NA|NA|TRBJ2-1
CASSLGQWRDEQFF
TGTGCCAGCAGTTTGGGACAGTGGAGGGATGAGCAGTTCTTC
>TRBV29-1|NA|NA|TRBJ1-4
CSVARVQGQSNEKLFF
TGCAGCGTCGCCAGGGTCCAGGGACAAAGTAATGAAAAACTGTTTTTT
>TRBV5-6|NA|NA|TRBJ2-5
CASSLERTGEETQYF
TGTGCCAGCAGCTTGGAACGGACTGGTGAAGAGACCCAGTACTTC
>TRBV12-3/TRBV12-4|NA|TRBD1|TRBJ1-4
CASSRDRGIRLFF
TGTGCCAGCAGCCGGGACAGGGGAATCCGGCTGTTTTTT
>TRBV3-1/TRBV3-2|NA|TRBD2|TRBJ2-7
CASSSGLGDEQYF
TGTGCCAGCAGCTCGGGACTAGGGGACGAGCAGTACTTC
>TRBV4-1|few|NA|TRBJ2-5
CASSQAGLGGETQYF
TGCGCCAGCAGCCAAGCGGGACTGGGTGGAGAGACCCAGTACTTC
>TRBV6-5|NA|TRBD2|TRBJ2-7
CASSRTSSYEQYF
TGTGCCAGCAGTCGGACTAGCTCCTACGAGCAGTACTTC
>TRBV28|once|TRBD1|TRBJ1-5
CASSFPTGQSSNQPQHF
TGTGCCAGCAGTTTCCCGACAGGGCAGAGTAGCAATCAGCCCCAGCATTTT
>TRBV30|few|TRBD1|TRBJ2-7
CAWRNDRGHHEQYF
TGTGCCTGGAGAAATGACAGGGGGCACCACGAGCAGTACTTC
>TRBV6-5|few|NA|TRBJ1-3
CASTGQFGNTIYF
TGTGCCAGCACAGGACAGTTTGGAAACACCATATATTTT
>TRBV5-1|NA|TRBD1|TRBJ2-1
CASSGGQQGAPYNEQFF
TGCGCCAGCAGCGGGGGACAACAGGGGGCACCTTACAATGAGCAGTTCTTC